This T cell receptor beta chain was profiled in a study of cytomegalovirus exposure and HLA in healthy donors. V gave up 4 bases and J gave up 1 base; unmatched junction bases: 3. The CDR3 runs to 14 residues. The germline gives CDR1 SGHRS, CDR2 YFSETQ. The PCR used 60 Vbeta and 13 Jbeta primers. TCRdb's copy holds only in-frame clones and misses some; the assay was immunoSEQ multiplex PCR. The sample yields about 240,000 clones, around 80% seen once. Sequenced material: PBMCs. The receptor was derived from a woman aged 55-70 years in good health and CMV-seropositive. The rearrangement joins TRBV5-1 to TRBJ1-1; 8 bases are shared with TRBD1. CDR3 protein: CASSPGGANTEAFF. The CDR3 nucleotides are TGCGCCAGCAGCCCAGGGGGCGCGAACACTGAAGCTTTCTTT.